What follows is one T cell receptor beta chain and its context. What it binds is unknown. The read terminates 3 residues before the CDR3 end, so the remaining end is supplied by the germline J gene. The record originates from a study of T cells in women clearing cervical HPV infection. Overall study: Women with histologically confirmed HPV16-related CIN3 or worse, 2 with invasive cancer, served as cases.

Trimming removed 4 bases from V and 3 bases from J, with 21 bases in between. CDR3 length equals 17 residues. Germline V gene data show CDR1 as SNHLY and CDR2 as FYNNEI. Study-wide results and limits: Controls had more TRBV6-7 (approximately 0.15%) than cases (about 0.11%).

Sequencing was performed with immunoSEQ multiplex PCR; in TCRdb, only in-frame clones are kept and a portion is missing. There are 49,000 or so clones in the sample, with 35% to 40% held by the top ten. The TCR comes from a woman between 18 and 70 years old with a cervical HPV16 infection that either progressed to CIN3+ or cleared (not recorded which). The rearrangement links TRBV2 to TRBJ2-5; perhaps TRBD1 as D (5 bases). What was sequenced was blood buffy coat. The CDR3 region is CASSVMHFRQPKETQYF. The covered CDR3 bases are TGTGCCAGCAGTGTGATGCACTTTAGACAGCCCAAAGAGACC.